A selection of T cell receptor beta chains follows, all from one sample in a study of blood T cell repertoires in COVID-19. Method: immunoSEQ multiplex PCR; TCRdb's copy keeps in-frame clones and lacks some. Among more than 300,000 clones listed, approximately 92% were seen once. Sequencing was performed on PBMCs or T cells enriched from blood (not recorded which). The receptor set was obtained from a woman in her twenties or thirties who had recovered from COVID-19. The CDR3 runs from the conserved cysteine through the conserved F or W. The order of the fields is CDR3 protein, CDR3 DNA, V gene, clone size, J gene, D gene. A D gene is named only where the DNA matches it firmly. Not all rows give a size; the values are once, few, many and, for expanded clones, a class.

cdr3_aa: CASSVDREYSPLHF; cdr3_nt: TGCGCCAGCAGCGTAGACAGGGAGTATTCACCCCTCCACTTT; v_call: TRBV5-1; clone_size: NA; j_call: TRBJ1-6; d_call: TRBD1
cdr3_aa: CASSPSRPSGTQYF; cdr3_nt: TGTGCCAGCAGCCCCAGCCGACCGAGCGGGACCCAGTACTTC; v_call: TRBV7-2; clone_size: NA; j_call: TRBJ2-5; d_call: NA
cdr3_aa: CASRDQARGRTGGFWFGDTEAFF; cdr3_nt: TGTGCCAGCAGGGACCAAGCGAGAGGCAGGACAGGGGGCTTTTGGTTTGGGGACACTGAAGCTTTCTTT; v_call: TRBV6-4; clone_size: NA; j_call: TRBJ1-1; d_call: TRBD1
cdr3_aa: CASRSDIYSGNTIYF; cdr3_nt: TGCGCCAGCAGATCCGACATCTACTCTGGAAACACCATATATTTT; v_call: TRBV4-1; clone_size: NA; j_call: TRBJ1-3; d_call: NA
cdr3_aa: CASSQGWATYNEQFF; cdr3_nt: TGTGCCAGCAGCCAGGGCTGGGCCACATACAATGAGCAGTTCTTC; v_call: TRBV9; clone_size: NA; j_call: TRBJ2-1; d_call: NA
cdr3_aa: CASSQTRNTEAFF; cdr3_nt: TGTGCCAGCAGTCAAACCAGGAACACTGAAGCTTTCTTT; v_call: TRBV7-2; clone_size: NA; j_call: TRBJ1-1; d_call: NA
cdr3_aa: CASSPAGKNTEAFF; cdr3_nt: TGTGCCAGCTCACCCGCAGGGAAGAACACTGAAGCTTTCTTT; v_call: TRBV18; clone_size: NA; j_call: TRBJ1-1; d_call: NA
cdr3_aa: CASSYSDRRHYGYTF; cdr3_nt: TGTGCCAGCAGTTATTCTGACAGAAGACATTATGGCTACACCTTC; v_call: TRBV6-6; clone_size: NA; j_call: TRBJ1-2; d_call: NA
cdr3_aa: CASSLWDRNTIYF; cdr3_nt: TGTGCCAGCAGCTTATGGGACAGAAACACCATATATTTT; v_call: TRBV7-4; clone_size: NA; j_call: TRBJ1-3; d_call: NA
cdr3_aa: CASSIGLAVLQETQYF; cdr3_nt: TGTGCCAGTAGTATTGGCCTAGCGGTACTCCAAGAGACCCAGTACTTC; v_call: TRBV19; clone_size: NA; j_call: TRBJ2-5; d_call: TRBD2
cdr3_aa: CATSRDRGYEQYF; cdr3_nt: TGTGCCACCAGCAGAGACAGGGGCTACGAGCAGTACTTC; v_call: TRBV15; clone_size: NA; j_call: TRBJ2-7; d_call: NA
cdr3_aa: CANPSHSPTQQGWGEKLFF; cdr3_nt: TGCGCCAACCCCTCCCATTCGCCCACCCAGCAGGGGTGGGGTGAAAAACTGTTTTTT; v_call: TRBV5-1; clone_size: NA; j_call: TRBJ1-4; d_call: NA
cdr3_aa: CASSVATGQDTEAFF; cdr3_nt: TGTGCCAGCAGCGTAGCTACTGGACAGGACACTGAAGCTTTCTTT; v_call: TRBV9; clone_size: NA; j_call: TRBJ1-1; d_call: TRBD1
cdr3_aa: CASSPLSGTGSYEQYF; cdr3_nt: TGTGCCAGCTCACCTCTATCCGGGACAGGGAGTTACGAGCAGTACTTC; v_call: TRBV18; clone_size: NA; j_call: TRBJ2-7; d_call: TRBD1
cdr3_aa: CASKTVSSTDTQYF; cdr3_nt: TGTGCCAGCAAAACAGTGTCTAGCACAGATACGCAGTATTTT; v_call: TRBV28; clone_size: NA; j_call: TRBJ2-3; d_call: NA
cdr3_aa: CASSIAGENTEAFF; cdr3_nt: TGTGCCAGCAGTATAGCAGGGGAGAACACTGAAGCTTTCTTT; v_call: TRBV28; clone_size: NA; j_call: TRBJ1-1; d_call: NA
cdr3_aa: CASSQDISGPRDGYTF; cdr3_nt: TGCGCCAGCAGCCAGGACATATCCGGGCCTAGGGATGGCTACACCTTC; v_call: TRBV5-1; clone_size: NA; j_call: TRBJ1-2; d_call: NA
cdr3_aa: CASSLVDRVGGYTF; cdr3_nt: TGTGCCAGCAGCTTAGTGGACAGGGTCGGGGGCTACACCTTC; v_call: TRBV7-3; clone_size: NA; j_call: TRBJ1-2; d_call: TRBD1
cdr3_aa: CASSGTGGNSPLHF; cdr3_nt: TGTGCCAGTAGTGGGACAGGGGGTAATTCACCCCTCCACTTT; v_call: TRBV19; clone_size: NA; j_call: TRBJ1-6; d_call: TRBD1
cdr3_aa: CASSAHPGGTEAFF; cdr3_nt: TGTGCCAGTAGTGCGCATCCTGGGGGGACTGAAGCTTTCTTT; v_call: TRBV19; clone_size: NA; j_call: TRBJ1-1; d_call: NA
cdr3_aa: CASKTGSSYNEQFF; cdr3_nt: TGTGCCAGCAAGACTGGAAGCTCCTACAATGAGCAGTTCTTC; v_call: TRBV28; clone_size: NA; j_call: TRBJ2-1; d_call: NA
cdr3_aa: CASSRSIGGSNQPQHF; cdr3_nt: TGCGCCAGCAGCAGATCGATAGGGGGAAGTAATCAGCCCCAGCATTTT; v_call: TRBV4-1; clone_size: NA; j_call: TRBJ1-5; d_call: NA
cdr3_aa: CASSVGGSYGYTF; cdr3_nt: TGTGCCAGCAGCGTAGGCGGATCCTATGGCTACACCTTC; v_call: TRBV9; clone_size: NA; j_call: TRBJ1-2; d_call: NA
cdr3_aa: CASSPRTGDTGELFF; cdr3_nt: TGTGCCAGCAGCCCGCGGACAGGGGACACCGGGGAGCTGTTTTTT; v_call: TRBV4-2; clone_size: NA; j_call: TRBJ2-2; d_call: TRBD1
cdr3_aa: CASSQGRQGRINSPLHF; cdr3_nt: TGCGCCAGCAGCCAAGGTCGACAGGGGCGAATTAATTCACCCCTCCACTTT; v_call: TRBV4-1; clone_size: many; j_call: TRBJ1-6; d_call: TRBD1
cdr3_aa: CASSEWDTSSYNSPLHF; cdr3_nt: TGTGCCAGCAGTGAATGGGACACAAGCTCCTATAATTCACCCCTCCACTTT; v_call: TRBV6-1; clone_size: once; j_call: TRBJ1-6; d_call: NA
cdr3_aa: CASSGGLASSYEQYF; cdr3_nt: TGTGCCAGCAGCGGAGGACTAGCGAGCTCCTACGAGCAGTACTTC; v_call: TRBV7-6; clone_size: NA; j_call: TRBJ2-7; d_call: TRBD2
cdr3_aa: CASSRTGRTDTQYF; cdr3_nt: TGTGCCAGCAGCCGGACAGGCCGCACAGATACGCAGTATTTT; v_call: TRBV11-3; clone_size: NA; j_call: TRBJ2-3; d_call: TRBD1
cdr3_aa: CSARWSNEQFF; cdr3_nt: TGCAGTGCTAGATGGAGCAATGAGCAGTTCTTC; v_call: TRBV20-1; clone_size: once; j_call: TRBJ2-1; d_call: NA
cdr3_aa: CASSPGTGRSLTEAFF; cdr3_nt: TGTGCCAGCAGCCCAGGGACAGGAAGGAGTTTGACTGAAGCTTTCTTT; v_call: TRBV7-3; clone_size: NA; j_call: TRBJ1-1; d_call: TRBD1
cdr3_aa: CASTQGYEQYF; cdr3_nt: TGTGCCAGTACACAGGGGTACGAGCAGTACTTC; v_call: TRBV19; clone_size: NA; j_call: TRBJ2-7; d_call: TRBD1
cdr3_aa: CATSRDQGGNTIYF; cdr3_nt: TGTGCCACCAGCAGAGATCAGGGAGGAAACACCATATATTTT; v_call: TRBV15; clone_size: NA; j_call: TRBJ1-3; d_call: NA
cdr3_aa: CASTIQGNYGYTF; cdr3_nt: TGTGCCAGCACAATACAGGGTAACTATGGCTACACCTTC; v_call: TRBV19; clone_size: NA; j_call: TRBJ1-2; d_call: NA
cdr3_aa: CASSDTGLGNTIYF; cdr3_nt: TGTGCCAGCAGTGACACAGGGTTGGGAAACACCATATATTTT; v_call: TRBV28; clone_size: NA; j_call: TRBJ1-3; d_call: NA
cdr3_aa: CASSMTGGYNSPLHF; cdr3_nt: TGTGCCAGCTCAATGACAGGGGGTTATAATTCACCCCTCCACTTT; v_call: TRBV18; clone_size: once; j_call: TRBJ1-6; d_call: TRBD1
cdr3_aa: CASSEPGEEAFF; cdr3_nt: TGTGCCAGCAGTGAGCCAGGGGAAGAAGCTTTCTTT; v_call: TRBV6-1; clone_size: NA; j_call: TRBJ1-1; d_call: NA
cdr3_aa: CASTRTSGVGYEQYF; cdr3_nt: TGTGCCAGCACCCGGACTAGCGGGGTTGGTTACGAGCAGTACTTC; v_call: TRBV6-5; clone_size: NA; j_call: TRBJ2-7; d_call: TRBD2
cdr3_aa: CASSRTGSDSPLHF; cdr3_nt: TGTGCCAGCAGCCGGACAGGGTCCGATTCACCCCTCCACTTT; v_call: TRBV7-9; clone_size: NA; j_call: TRBJ1-6; d_call: TRBD1
cdr3_aa: CASSSGQGNQPQHF; cdr3_nt: TGTGCCAGCAGTTCGGGACAGGGAAATCAGCCCCAGCATTTT; v_call: TRBV28; clone_size: NA; j_call: TRBJ1-5; d_call: TRBD1
cdr3_aa: CASSQGVSPLHF; cdr3_nt: TGTGCCAGCAGTCAGGGGGTATCACCCCTCCACTTT; v_call: TRBV28; clone_size: NA; j_call: TRBJ1-6; d_call: TRBD1
cdr3_aa: CATGGTDQETQYF; cdr3_nt: TGTGCCACTGGGGGGACCGATCAAGAGACCCAGTACTTC; v_call: TRBV11-2; clone_size: NA; j_call: TRBJ2-5; d_call: NA
cdr3_aa: CASSLGGDRDEQYF; cdr3_nt: TGCGCCAGCAGCTTGGGTGGGGACAGGGACGAGCAGTACTTC; v_call: TRBV5-1; clone_size: NA; j_call: TRBJ2-7; d_call: TRBD1
cdr3_aa: CASSRQGSNQPQHF; cdr3_nt: TGTGCCAGTAGTCGACAGGGGAGCAATCAGCCCCAGCATTTT; v_call: TRBV19; clone_size: NA; j_call: TRBJ1-5; d_call: TRBD1